The present entry profiles one T cell receptor beta chain with its context. Its specificity is not known. These data originate in a study of shared clonotypes between healthy human individuals. Looking at the study overall: The composition of the donors was two women and a few men aged 18 to 49.

Germline trimming cut 0 bases from V and 2 bases from J; bases unmatched to any gene: 6. CDR3 length equals 16 residues. CDR1 and CDR2 (germline): SGHDT, YYEEEE. The table came from immunoSEQ multiplex PCR; TCRdb's copy has only in-frame clones and leaves some out. This sample carries around 720,000 clones, less than 80% of them seen once, and the ten largest clones take around 2%. Study-wide findings and caveats: The low donor count limited represented genetic and exposure-history diversity.

The chain joins TRBV5-6 to TRBJ2-3; 7 bases agree with TRBD1. Sequenced: memory CD4+ T cells sorted from blood. Subset indicated: CD45RA-negative fraction. The TCR was taken from a young woman in good health. CDR3 coding DNA: TGTGCCAGCAGCTTGGTCAGGGACAGCCTCACAGATACGCAGTATTTT. This sequence encodes CASSLVRDSLTDTQYF.